This is a list of T cell receptor beta chains from one sample in a study of cytomegalovirus exposure and HLA in healthy donors. TCRdb's table, derived via immunoSEQ multiplex PCR, lists solely in-frame clones and lacks some. This sample has some 140,000 clones, with about nine tenths found just once. Sample: PBMCs. These receptor sequences come from a man aged 18 to 35 in good health and CMV-seronegative. CDR3s include the opening cysteine and the closing phenylalanine or tryptophan. D genes are given only for firm matches. The size entry is marked missing in some rows and otherwise reads once, few, many or a size class.

v_call,j_call,clone_size,d_call,cdr3_nt,cdr3_aa
TRBV5-4,TRBJ2-7,.,TRBD1,TGTGCCAGCAGCTTCGGGACAGGGGGGATGAAGCAGTACTTC,CASSFGTGGMKQYF
TRBV15,TRBJ1-4,.,.,TGTGCCACCAGCAGCAGTAAGGGACACAGCTTCTATGCAACTAATGAAAAACTGTTTTTT,CATSSSKGHSFYATNEKLFF
TRBV9,TRBJ2-3,.,TRBD2,TGTGCCAGCAGCGTAGCTAGCGGGAGAAATTCAGATACGCAGTATTTT,CASSVASGRNSDTQYF
TRBV28,TRBJ2-7,once,.,TGTGCCAGCAGTTTAGTGGGGGGAGCCTACGAGCAGTACTTC,CASSLVGGAYEQYF
TRBV9,TRBJ2-7,.,TRBD1,TGTGCCAGCAGCGTCGGACAGGGAGCCTACGAGCAGTACTTC,CASSVGQGAYEQYF
TRBV6-1,TRBJ2-3,.,TRBD2,TGTGCCAGCAGTAGCGGGGGGGCGGGCACAGATACGCAGTATTTT,CASSSGGAGTDTQYF
TRBV2,TRBJ1-2,few,.,TGTGCCAGCAGTGGCAGGGACTATGGCTACACCTTC,CASSGRDYGYTF
TRBV29-1,TRBJ2-7,once,TRBD2,TGCAGCGGGGCGTCTAGCGGGGGATACGAGCAGTACTTC,CSGASSGGYEQYF
TRBV23-1,TRBJ2-7,.,.,TGCGCCAGCAGTAGAGGGTGGGAACAGGGCACCGAGCAGTACTTC,CASSRGWEQGTEQYF
TRBV28,TRBJ1-5,.,TRBD1,TGTGCCAGCAGTTTATTAATCGGGACAGGAATCAATCAGCCCCAGCATTTT,CASSLLIGTGINQPQHF
TRBV7-6,TRBJ2-3,.,.,TGTGCCAGCAGCTTAGGGCCCCGCCCCACAGATACGCAGTATTTT,CASSLGPRPTDTQYF
TRBV30,TRBJ1-1,.,TRBD1,TGTGCCTGGAGCCCATCACCGACAGGGAGAACTGAAGCTTTCTTT,CAWSPSPTGRTEAFF
TRBV15,TRBJ1-4,.,.,TGTGCCACCAGCAGAGACAGGGTAGTGTGGGAACTGTTTTTT,CATSRDRVVWELFF
TRBV9,TRBJ2-5,.,.,TGTGCCAGCAGCGTAGGTGGACAGCAAGAGACCCAGTACTTC,CASSVGGQQETQYF
TRBV20-1,TRBJ2-7,few,.,TGCAGTGCTTTACGACTTGACGAGCAGTACTTC,CSALRLDEQYF
TRBV2,TRBJ2-1,.,TRBD2,TGTGCCAGCAGTGTTGCTAGCGGGAGTGAGCAGTTCTTC,CASSVASGSEQFF